A selection of T cell receptor beta chains follows, all from one sample in a study of cytomegalovirus exposure and HLA in healthy donors. Generated by immunoSEQ multiplex PCR, the TCRdb table keeps only in-frame clones and is missing some. The table has 300,000 to 450,000 clones, more than 80% seen once. The sequenced sample was PBMCs. These TCRs come from a young woman in good health and CMV-seronegative. Each CDR3 is given with its conserved first and last residue. D genes are given only for firm matches. Size tells how often a clone was seen (once, few, many) or the class of an expanded clone, and some rows leave it out.

TRBV9,.,TRBJ2-3,TRBD2,TGTGCCAGCAGCCCCGGGACTAGCGGGAGGAGATCAGATACGCAGTATTTT,CASSPGTSGRRSDTQYF
TRBV30,.,TRBJ1-2,.,TGTGCCTGGAGTATTATCCACCCTAGAGGCTACACCTTC,CAWSIIHPRGYTF
TRBV6-1,many,TRBJ2-1,TRBD2,TGTGCCACCCTCCCGGGGAGCGGGGGCTACAATGAGCAGTTCTTC,CATLPGSGGYNEQFF
TRBV7-2,.,TRBJ2-7,TRBD1,TGTGCCAGCAGCTTACTACGGACAGGGGGCTCGGGGGAGCAGTACTTC,CASSLLRTGGSGEQYF
TRBV4-1,.,TRBJ2-1,.,TGCGCCAGCAGCCAAGATCCGGGTGGCGGGGCCCTGGGCAATGAGCAGTTCTTC,CASSQDPGGGALGNEQFF
TRBV27,.,TRBJ1-1,.,TGTGCCAGCAGTTTACTAACAGGTTTTAATGGGAACACTGAAGCTTTCTTT,CASSLLTGFNGNTEAFF
TRBV30,few,TRBJ1-1,.,TGTGCCTCAGGCCTAAACACTGAAGCTTTCTTT,CASGLNTEAFF
TRBV6-5,few,TRBJ2-7,.,TGTGCCAGCAGTTACTCGAGCGAGCAGTACTTC,CASSYSSEQYF
TRBV19,.,TRBJ2-6,TRBD1,TGTGCCAGTAGTATTTGGCGGACAGGGGAATCTGGGGCCAACGTCCTGACTTTC,CASSIWRTGESGANVLTF
TRBV29-1,.,TRBJ2-1,TRBD2,TGCAGCGCCCCTAGCGGGAGCTCCTACAATGAGCAGTTCTTC,CSAPSGSSYNEQFF
TRBV6-5,.,TRBJ2-2,.,TGTGCCAGCAGTTATAGCTGGACACCTAACACCGGGGAGCTGTTTTTT,CASSYSWTPNTGELFF
TRBV10-3,.,TRBJ2-7,.,TGTGCCATCAGTGAAGCTGACAGCAACTACGAGCAGTACTTC,CAISEADSNYEQYF
TRBV6-5,once,TRBJ1-5,TRBD1,TGTGCCAGCAGTTACTCGGGACAGGGTGATCAGCCCCAGCATTTT,CASSYSGQGDQPQHF
TRBV18,.,TRBJ1-2,TRBD1,TGTGCCAGTGGGACAGAACTAATTAACTATGGCTACACCTTC,CASGTELINYGYTF
TRBV30,.,TRBJ2-7,TRBD1,TGTGCCTGGAGTACGGGACAGGGAGTCCACGAGCAGTACTTC,CAWSTGQGVHEQYF
TRBV5-1,once,TRBJ1-2,.,TGCGCCAGCAGCTTGGAGACAGCGACAATTGCAGGCTATGGCTACACCTTC,CASSLETATIAGYGYTF
TRBV4-1,.,TRBJ2-7,.,TGCGCCAGCAGCCAAGAGAGGCAGTACGAGCAGTACTTC,CASSQERQYEQYF
TRBV5-1,.,TRBJ2-3,TRBD1,TGCGCCAGCAGCTCGGGACAGGGGACAGATACGCAGTATTTT,CASSSGQGTDTQYF
TRBV5-1,.,TRBJ2-7,TRBD1,TGCGCCAGCAGCACCGGGACAGGGACCTACGAGCAGTACTTC,CASSTGTGTYEQYF
TRBV30,.,TRBJ1-1,TRBD1,TGTGCCTGGCAAACAGGGGGCTTCGTTGCTTTCTTT,CAWQTGGFVAFF
TRBV5-4,.,TRBJ2-5,.,TGTGCCAGCAGCCGGCCGGGACTTAAGTACCAAGAGACCCAGTACTTC,CASSRPGLKYQETQYF
TRBV28,.,TRBJ2-1,TRBD2,TGTGCCAGCAGTACTAGCGGGACCGCCGACCACAATGAGCAGTTCTTC,CASSTSGTADHNEQFF
TRBV11-2,.,TRBJ1-2,.,TGTGCCAGCAAGCAGGGCATCGACTATGGCTACACCTTC,CASKQGIDYGYTF
TRBV14,.,TRBJ1-5,.,TGTGCCAGCAGCCAAGGCGGGGGGGTAGGTCAGCCCCAGCATTTT,CASSQGGGVGQPQHF
TRBV4-1,few,TRBJ2-7,TRBD1,TGCGCCAGCAGCCAAGAACAGGGGGCTATCGAGCAGTACTTC,CASSQEQGAIEQYF
TRBV2,.,TRBJ2-7,TRBD1,TGTGCCAGCAGTTTCCGGACAGGGTTGTACGAGCAGTACTTC,CASSFRTGLYEQYF
TRBV15,.,TRBJ2-1,TRBD2,TGTGCCACCAGCAGCCCCCGGGACTACGACTACAATGAGCAGTTCTTC,CATSSPRDYDYNEQFF
TRBV28,.,TRBJ1-1,.,TGTGCCAGCAGTTACGGGGGAAGGGCTGAAGCTTTCTTT,CASSYGGRAEAFF
TRBV28,.,TRBJ2-7,.,TGTGCCAGCAGTTTTTCGAGGGGGGGCTCCTACGAGCAGTACTTC,CASSFSRGGSYEQYF
TRBV28,.,TRBJ1-2,TRBD1,TGTGCCAGCAGTTTAACAGGGGGAGCTGGCTACACCTTC,CASSLTGGAGYTF
TRBV2,.,TRBJ1-2,TRBD1,TGTGCCAGCTCGACGGACAGGATCACCTTTGAATATGGCTACACCTTC,CASSTDRITFEYGYTF
TRBV19,.,TRBJ2-7,.,TGTGCCAGTAGCCGTGGGAGCTCCTACGAGCAGTACTTC,CASSRGSSYEQYF
TRBV11-2,.,TRBJ2-5,TRBD2,TGTGCCAGCAGCTACGGAAACGGACTAGCGGTCCAAGAGACCCAGTACTTC,CASSYGNGLAVQETQYF
TRBV7-9,.,TRBJ2-1,TRBD2,TGTGCCAGCAGCTTAACGGGCGGGAGGTCTTGGGAGCAGTTCTTC,CASSLTGGRSWEQFF
TRBV4-1,.,TRBJ2-1,.,TGCGCCAGCAGCCAAGTATCCGATGAGCAGTTCTTC,CASSQVSDEQFF
TRBV19,.,TRBJ1-5,TRBD1,TGTGCCAGCGGACAGGGGGAGGTTCAGCCCCAGCATTTT,CASGQGEVQPQHF
TRBV5-1,.,TRBJ2-7,.,TGCGCCAGCAGCTTGGGGGCAGGGACTTTCCTCGCCTACGAGCAGTACTTC,CASSLGAGTFLAYEQYF
TRBV13,.,TRBJ2-2,TRBD1,TGTGCCAGCAGCTTAGGCCGTGTAGGGACAGGGACCACCGGGGAGCTGTTTTTT,CASSLGRVGTGTTGELFF
TRBV13,once,TRBJ2-2,TRBD2,TGTGCCAGCACCGAGGGAGGGGCGAACACCGGGGAGCTGTTTTTT,CASTEGGANTGELFF
TRBV11-2,.,TRBJ2-7,.,TGTGCCAGCAGCCGCATGGGAGTTTCCTACGAGCAGTACTTC,CASSRMGVSYEQYF
TRBV15,.,TRBJ1-2,.,TGTGCCACCAGCAGAGCACACAGTTCTTCCTATGGCTACACCTTC,CATSRAHSSSYGYTF
TRBV2,few,TRBJ2-7,TRBD1,TGTGCCAGCAGTCACCCCGGGACAGGGCCACTCGAGCAGTACTTC,CASSHPGTGPLEQYF
TRBV29-1,.,TRBJ2-3,.,TGCAGCGTCGGAATAGCAGCTAGCACAGATACGCAGTATTTT,CSVGIAASTDTQYF